The rows below give T cell receptor beta chains drawn from one sample of a study of glioma-infiltrating T cells after dendritic cell vaccination. Some clones are missing from TCRdb's copy, which holds only in-frame ones; the method was immunoSEQ multiplex PCR. The sample holds tens of thousands of clones, around 86% seen once. The sequencing here drew on blood, taken before dendritic cell vaccination. The receptors stem from a human donor with glioblastoma. Both conserved end residues are part of each CDR3. The order of the fields is D gene, V gene, clone size, J gene, CDR3 protein, CDR3 DNA. The D gene is left open where the match is weak. Rows give clone size only sometimes, using once, few, many, or a class for an expanded clone.

NA,TRBV5-1,few,TRBJ1-3,CASSLVGQSGDTIYF,TGCGCCAGCAGCTTGGTAGGGCAATCGGGAGACACCATATATTTT
TRBD1,TRBV5-5,NA,TRBJ1-2,CASSLSPGQGAHGYTF,TGTGCCAGCAGCTTGAGTCCGGGACAGGGGGCTCATGGCTACACCTTC
NA,TRBV7-2,NA,TRBJ2-2,CASTPDISGELFF,TGTGCCAGCACCCCAGACATTTCCGGGGAGCTGTTTTTT
NA,TRBV13,NA,TRBJ1-2,CASSLVGADYGYTF,TGTGCCAGCAGCTTAGTGGGGGCAGACTATGGCTACACCTTC
NA,TRBV25-1,NA,TRBJ2-7,CASSGPGRVAMDEQYF,TGTGCCAGCAGTGGTCCCGGGAGAGTTGCCATGGACGAGCAGTACTTC
NA,TRBV7-3,NA,TRBJ1-2,CASSPTAGVSYGYTF,TGTGCCAGCAGCCCAACCGCGGGTGTCTCGTATGGCTACACCTTC
TRBD1,TRBV6-5,NA,TRBJ2-3,CASGLRDRGTDTQYF,TGTGCCAGCGGCCTCCGGGACAGGGGGACAGATACGCAGTATTTT
NA,TRBV6-5,NA,TRBJ1-2,CASIGARGYTF,TGTGCCAGCATCGGAGCGAGGGGCTACACCTTC
NA,TRBV15,NA,TRBJ1-1,CATSRDRVSTEAFF,TGTGCCACCAGCAGAGACAGGGTCTCCACTGAAGCTTTCTTT
NA,TRBV7-3,medium-sized,TRBJ2-1,CASSSLGQKRYNEQFF,TGTGCCAGCAGCTCCCTAGGACAGAAGAGATACAATGAGCAGTTCTTC
NA,TRBV2,NA,TRBJ1-2,CASSVTRESNYGYTF,TGTGCCAGCAGTGTAACCAGGGAATCTAACTATGGCTACACCTTC
TRBD1,TRBV10-3,few,TRBJ1-6,CAISEDRGSLRYNSPLHF,TGTGCCATCAGTGAGGACAGGGGTTCGCTGCGCTATAATTCACCCCTCCACTTT
NA,TRBV6-1,NA,TRBJ2-2,CASSDRGVDTGELFF,TGTGCCAGCAGTGACCGGGGAGTAGACACCGGGGAGCTGTTTTTT
TRBD1,TRBV5-1,NA,TRBJ2-1,CASAEDRDEQFF,TGCGCCAGCGCTGAGGACAGGGATGAGCAGTTCTTC
TRBD1,TRBV6-1,NA,TRBJ2-7,CASTMNRGSSYEQYF,TGTGCCAGCACCATGAACAGGGGCTCATCCTACGAGCAGTACTTC
NA,TRBV9,NA,TRBJ1-4,CASSLSAFNEKLFF,TGTGCCAGCAGCCTCAGCGCGTTTAATGAAAAACTGTTTTTT
TRBD1,TRBV6-5,NA,TRBJ2-2,CASRDRGTGELFF,TGTGCCAGCAGGGACAGGGGGACCGGGGAGCTGTTTTTT
NA,TRBV6-6,NA,TRBJ2-7,CASSYSDWGEEQYF,TGTGCCAGCAGTTACTCGGACTGGGGGGAAGAGCAGTACTTC
TRBD1,TRBV5-1,NA,TRBJ2-1,CASSRDRETSNEQFF,TGCGCCAGCAGTAGAGACAGGGAAACTTCCAATGAGCAGTTCTTC
NA,TRBV27,NA,TRBJ2-2,CASSLTSDSGDTGELFF,TGTGCCAGCAGTTTAACCTCGGACAGTGGGGACACCGGGGAGCTGTTTTTT
TRBD1,TRBV7-6,NA,TRBJ1-5,CASSLGQGRDQPQHF,TGTGCCAGCAGCTTAGGACAGGGAAGGGATCAGCCCCAGCATTTT
NA,TRBV4-1,NA,TRBJ1-1,CASSQATANTEAFF,TGCGCCAGCAGCCAAGCCACAGCGAACACTGAAGCTTTCTTT